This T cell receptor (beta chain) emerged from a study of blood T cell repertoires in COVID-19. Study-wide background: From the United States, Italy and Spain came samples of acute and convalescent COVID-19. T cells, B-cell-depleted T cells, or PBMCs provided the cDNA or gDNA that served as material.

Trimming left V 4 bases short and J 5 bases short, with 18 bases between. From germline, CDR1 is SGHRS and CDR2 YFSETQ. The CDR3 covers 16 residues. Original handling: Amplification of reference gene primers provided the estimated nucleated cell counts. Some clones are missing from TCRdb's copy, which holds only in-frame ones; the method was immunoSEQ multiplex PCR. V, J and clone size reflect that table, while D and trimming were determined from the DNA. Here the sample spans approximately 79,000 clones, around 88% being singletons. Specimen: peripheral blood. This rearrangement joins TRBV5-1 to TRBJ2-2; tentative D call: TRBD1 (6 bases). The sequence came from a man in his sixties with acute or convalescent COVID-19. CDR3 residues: CASSPLAAGETGELFF. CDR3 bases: TGCGCCAGCAGCCCCCTCGCGGCAGGGGAGACCGGGGAGCTGTTTTTT.